This entry lists 9 T cell receptor beta chains sequenced from one sample in a study of regulatory T cells in long-lasting Graves disease. Building of the TCR beta libraries involved iRepertoire HTBI primers and Arm-PCR of CDR3 regions. TCRdb reanalysed the multiplex PCR reads using MiXCR and keeps one entry per CDR3 protein. This sample has fewer than 650,000 distinct CDR3 sequences, with about 16% found just once. Specified time point: newly diagnosed GD, antithyroid drugs for less than 3 months. PBMCs were the source of the RNA used for TCR sequencing. These data were also filed under a second study, of T cells in Graves' hyperthyroidism and ophthalmopathy.

Sequencing was performed on peripheral blood mononuclear cells (PBMCs), taken at new diagnosis, from a patient treated with antithyroid drugs. The receptors shown here come from a man aged 18-30 years with Graves disease.

Points on this clonotype: One end of the junction varies from germline; a read error may be responsible. The chain joins TRBV7-6 to TRBJ2-3; TRBD1 is a possible D gene (5 bases). CDR3 size: 13 residues. The germline V gene encodes CDR1 SGHVS and CDR2 FNYEAQ. The CDR3 sequence: CAGSSWQGDTQYF. The CDR3 region has the DNA TGTGCCGGCAGCTCCTGGCAGGGAGATACGCAGTATTTT.

This clonotype was seen a few times. This chain links TRBV2 with TRBJ2-5; D not certain. Trimming removed 11 bases at V and 4 bases at J, with 5 bases between. Germline V gene lookup returns CDR1 SNHLY and CDR2 FYNNEI. This CDR3 has 9 amino acids. DNA of the CDR3: TGTGCCGGAGTAGAGACCCAGTACTTC. Translated: CAGVETQYF.

This clonotype was seen repeatedly, ten times or more. This rearrangement joins TRBV13 to TRBJ2-5, with D uncertain. V lost 3 bases, J lost 3 bases, and 14 bases lay in between. Per the germline V gene, CDR1 is PRHDT and CDR2 is FYEKMQ (reference sequence). This CDR3 is 15 amino acids long. The CDR3 DNA follows: TGTGCCAGCAGCTTCCAAGGTCGCGACGAAGAGACCCAGTACTTC. Protein product: CASSFQGRDEETQYF.

The chain links TRBV19 to TRBJ2-1; D remains unclear. This CDR3 contains 17 residues. Germline CDR1 is LNHDA and CDR2 is SQIVND (reference sequence). Trimming stripped 3 bases from V and 4 bases from J, with 19 bases between. The CDR3 sequence is CASSMALTRRVYNEQFF. CDR3 in DNA: TGTGCCAGTAGTATGGCGCTAACGAGACGGGTATACAATGAGCAGTTCTTC.

This clonotype has ten or more counts. In DNA form, the CDR3 reads TGTGCCAGCACCGATCACCGAAACAGGGGGGACTATGGCTACACCTTC. Protein: CASTDHRNRGDYGYTF. J is TRBJ1-2 and V is TRBV6-1, with 8 positions matching TRBD1. V shed 7 bases and J 3 bases; nucleotides not matched to a gene: 13. Germline CDR1 reads MNHNS; CDR2 reads SASEGT. This CDR3 spans 16 amino acids.

The V and J genes are TRBV24-1 and TRBJ2-2; the match to TRBD2 covers 8 bases. The germline gives CDR1 KGHDR, CDR2 SFDVKD. CDR3 size: 16 residues. Trimming took 3 bases from V and 5 from J; bases not matched to a gene: 7. CDR3 in amino acids: CATSDVREGRTGELFF. The CDR3 bases are TGTGCCACCAGTGATGTACGGGAGGGCCGAACCGGGGAGCTGTTTTTT.

At least ten counts were recorded for this clonotype. The chain has TRBV27 and TRBJ2-7; D may be TRBD1 (5 bases). The V end lost 2 bases, the J end lost 5 bases, and 13 bases lay between the germline ends. The CDR3 sequence is 14 residues long. CDR1 and CDR2 from the germline V gene are MNHEY and SMNVEV (reference sequence). In DNA, the CDR3 is TGTGCCAGCAGTTTACGGCAGGGAAACCACGAGCAGTACTTC. Translated: CASSLRQGNHEQYF.

This clonotype was seen ten or more times. V usage is TRBV12-3 or TRBV12-4 and J usage is TRBJ2-1; TRBD2 agrees at 9 bases. The V and J ends lost 2 bases and 7 bases, in that order; junction bases with no gene match: 9. There are 16 residues in the CDR3. The CDR3 DNA is TGTGCCAGCAGTTTATGGCCCGGGACTAGCTCAAATGAGCAGTTCTTC. Its protein product is CASSLWPGTSSNEQFF.

The V and J genes are TRBV6-1 and TRBJ2-3; D is possibly TRBD2 (5 bases). The germline gives CDR1 MNHNS, CDR2 SASEGT. Trimming pared 6 bases from V and 3 bases from J, leaving 16 bases between. This CDR3 has 15 amino acids. CDR3 DNA sequence: TGTGCCAGCAGCCCTAACGGAGGTTGGACAGATACGCAGTATTTT. It yields the protein CASSPNGGWTDTQYF.